The 12 T cell receptor beta chains in this list originate from one sample, sequenced in a study of OX40 agonist ivuxolimab in advanced cancers. Library creation used the immunoSEQ multiplex PCR assay. TCRdb retrieved this table from immuneACCESS and kept in-frame rearrangements only. Not all clones are present; in checked studies, unresolved V genes account for under half, and no reason is known for the remainder. The sample has tens of thousands of clones on record, approximately 70% of them singletons. Around 18% of the sample comes from the top ten. This specimen was CD4+ or CD8+ T cells sorted from blood, taken in a trial of the OX40 agonist ivuxolimab. The receptors originated from an adult with an advanced solid tumor such as melanoma, head and neck, liver or kidney cancer.

This clone was seen a few times. This sequence joins TRBV10-2 and TRBJ1-2; tentatively, D is TRBD1 (6 bases). Trimming took 4 bases from V and 6 from J, leaving 12 bases between them. Germline V CDR1 and CDR2: WSHSY, SAAADI. CDR3 length: 13 amino acids. Here the CDR3 DNA reads TGCGCCAGCAGTGTCGGGACAACGGATGGCTACACCTTC. Protein: CASSVGTTDGYTF.

Details on this clone: The junction differs from germline at one of its ends, possibly a read error. This chain connects TRBV5-1 to TRBJ2-2, with TRBD1 matching over 8 bases. CDR1 and CDR2 (germline): SGHRS, YFSETQ. CDR3 length: 15 amino acids. The CDR3 DNA sequence: TGCGCCAGCAGCGCGACAGGGGTGAGCACCGGGGAGCCGTTTTTT. This sequence encodes CASSATGVSTGEPFF. Supplemented by reference TRBV5-1 and TRBJ2-2, the full variable domain reads KAGVTQTPRYLIKTRGQQVTLSCSPISGHRSVSWYQQTPGQGLQFLFEYFSETQRNKGNFPGRFSGRQFSNSRSEMNVSTLELGDSALYLCASSATGVSTGEPFFGEGSRLTVL.

The chain has TRBV6-5 and TRBJ2-7; D possibly corresponds to TRBD2 (5 bases). The CDR3 sequence is 14 residues long. V was cut by 5 bases and J by 2 bases, with 13 bases left in between. Germline V gene lookup returns CDR1 MNHEY and CDR2 SVGAGI. This CDR3 is CASSLASGTYEQYF. Here the CDR3 DNA reads TGTGCCAGCAGTCTTGCATCGGGGACCTACGAGCAGTACTTC.

The chain joins TRBV6-1 to TRBJ1-5, with D unclear. CDR1 MNHNS and CDR2 SASEGT come from the germline V gene. Between the trimmed V and J ends, which lost 7 bases and 3 bases, there was a span of 13 bases. The CDR3 contains 14 residues. CDR3 amino acids: CASTRKLVNQPQHF. The CDR3 region has the DNA TGTGCCAGCACTAGGAAATTGGTCAATCAGCCCCAGCATTTT.

The chain joins TRBV28 to TRBJ2-7; D is uncertain. Germline V gene lookup returns CDR1 MDHEN and CDR2 SYDVKM. The CDR3 is 13 residues long. Trimming shortened V by 3 bases and J by 4 bases, and 10 bases separated the two germline ends. The CDR3: CASSFDRNYEQYF. CDR3 in DNA: TGTGCCAGCAGTTTTGATAGGAATTACGAGCAGTACTTC.

The rearrangement joins TRBV15 to TRBJ2-1, with unresolved D. The germline gives CDR1 LNHNV, CDR2 YYDKDF (reference sequence). This CDR3 has 13 amino acids. The V and J ends lost 3 bases and 5 bases respectively, with 8 bases between them. CDR3 loop: CATSRMGNNEQFF. The CDR3 DNA follows: TGTGCCACCAGCAGGATGGGGAACAATGAGCAGTTCTTC.

This sequence joins TRBV28 and TRBJ2-5, with 8 bases lining up with TRBD2. CDR3 length: 14 amino acids. V dropped 7 bases and J dropped 5; count of bases not matched to a gene: 9. In germline, CDR1 is MDHEN, CDR2 SYDVKM. This CDR3 reads CASNQGGGLETQYF. The CDR3, as DNA: TGTGCCAGCAACCAGGGCGGGGGGTTGGAGACCCAGTACTTC.

The rearrangement uses TRBV10-1 and TRBJ2-3; weak D call: TRBD2 (6 bases). In germline, CDR1 is WNHNN, CDR2 SYGVQD (reference sequence). V lost 8 bases and J lost 0, with 12 bases in between. The CDR3 has 14 amino acids. CDR3 in DNA: TGCGCCAGCTCTATAGCGGCTAGCACAGATACGCAGTATTTT. It translates to CASSIAASTDTQYF.

V gene TRBV6-5 combines with J gene TRBJ2-7; TRBD2 matches at 8 bases. This CDR3 has 15 amino acids. Trimming at V came to 4 bases and at J to 2 bases, leaving 7 bases not matched to a gene. Germline CDR1 is MNHEY and CDR2 is SVGAGI. The CDR3 spells CASSSQSGGAYEQYF. The CDR3 nucleotides are TGTGCCAGCAGTTCGCAGAGCGGGGGTGCCTACGAGCAGTACTTC.

CDR3: CASSQVGGSGQPQHF. Here the CDR3 DNA reads TGCGCCAGCAGCCAAGTGGGCGGATCGGGACAGCCCCAGCATTTT. This chain connects TRBV4-1 to TRBJ1-5, with no clear D. With 1 base removed from V and 7 bases from J, the gap between germline ends came to 14 bases. CDR1 is MGHRA, CDR2 YSYEKL, per germline. There are 15 residues in the CDR3.

This clone came up many times. V usage is TRBV7-9 and J usage is TRBJ1-1, with 10 bases that match TRBD1. Germline-derived CDR1 and CDR2 are SEHNR and FQNEAQ (reference sequence). The J segment lost 5 bases and the V segment lost 6 bases, leaving 3 bases of the junction unmatched. CDR3 size: 13 residues. CDR3 DNA sequence: TGTGCCAGCAGGAGGGGACAGGGGACTGAAGCTTTCTTT. It specifies CASRRGQGTEAFF.

The rearrangement joins TRBV5-6 to TRBJ2-5; D perhaps matches TRBD2 (7 bases). The CDR3 is 16 residues long. The germline gives CDR1 SGHDT, CDR2 YYEEEE. V lost 4 bases and J 2 bases, leaving 18 bases between the germline ends. The CDR3 DNA sequence: TGTGCCAGCAGCCACCGGGGCGGGGGCTATCAAGAGACCCAGTACTTC. It yields the protein CASSHRGGGYQETQYF.